The clone carrying this T cell receptor beta chain was recorded a few times. The data were obtained in a study of T cell repertoires in cytomegalovirus infection. This CDR3 is built from 18 residues. Germline CDR1 LNHNV, CDR2 YYDKDF (reference sequence). Trimming took 4 bases from V and 0 from J; bases not matched to a gene: 7. One entry per CDR3 protein, called by TCRdb with MiXCR from the reads. This table holds about 460,000 distinct CDR3 sequences, about 11% found once. The specimen was PBMCs. This chain connects TRBV15 to TRBJ2-4; 12 bases are a match to TRBD1. The receptor was isolated from a human donor in good health (CMV status not recorded). Some clones in this sample may be carry-over from other donors' samples. CDR3 sequence reads: CATSKTGTGGSAKNIQYF. The CDR3 DNA sequence: TGTGCCACCAGCAAAACCGGGACAGGGGGCTCAGCCAAAAACATTCAGTACTTC.